The 30 T cell receptor beta chains given below trace back to one sample, sequenced in a study of blood T cell repertoires in COVID-19. Assay: immunoSEQ multiplex PCR; the TCRdb copy retains only in-frame clones and omits some. Altogether fewer than 500,000 clones are present, about 85% being singletons, with the ten largest covering under 2.5%. Sequenced input: PBMCs or T cells enriched from blood (not recorded which). The receptors come from a woman aged 18-35 years with acute COVID-19.

The V and J genes are TRBV6-5 and TRBJ2-1; 7 bases align to TRBD2. CDR3 length equals 15 residues. V lost 4 bases, J lost 1 base, and 4 bases stayed unmatched. Germline CDR1 is MNHEY and CDR2 is SVGAGI. CDR3 region: CASSSTSWSYNEQFF. CDR3 coding DNA: TGTGCCAGCAGTTCGACTAGCTGGTCCTACAATGAGCAGTTCTTC.

In its sample, this clone was seen a few times. The rearrangement joins TRBV6-5 to TRBJ2-2, with a possible D match to TRBD2 (6 bases). This CDR3 has 13 amino acids. Germline V lookup: CDR1 MNHEY, CDR2 SVGAGI. Trimming left V 4 bases short and J 5 bases short, with 8 bases between. CDR3 sequence (DNA): TGTGCCAGCAGTTCTGGAGGGACCGGGGAGCTGTTTTTT. Its translation: CASSSGGTGELFF.

This clone came up once. The chain joins TRBV6-5 to TRBJ2-3, with a possible D match to TRBD1 (6 bases). The CDR3 is 14 residues long. Germline V lookup: CDR1 MNHEY, CDR2 SVGAGI. Trimming took 7 bases from V and 2 from J, leaving 13 bases between them. The DNA for the CDR3 is TGTGCCAGCACCTCAAGGACAGTCACAGATACGCAGTATTTT. Its protein is CASTSRTVTDTQYF.

The chain uses TRBV29-1 and TRBJ2-5, with D possibly being TRBD2 (6 bases). This CDR3 contains 15 residues. Germline V gene lookup returns CDR1 SQVTM and CDR2 ANQGSEA. With 5 bases removed from V and 5 bases from J, the gap between germline ends came to 21 bases. The CDR3 reads CSVTMTLAPGETQYF. As DNA, the CDR3 is TGCAGCGTTACCATGACACTAGCCCCTGGTGAGACCCAGTACTTC.

This rearrangement joins TRBV11-2 to TRBJ2-4, with D perhaps matching TRBD1 (6 bases). The CDR3 consists of 10 residues. Trimming left V 5 bases short and J 10 bases short, with 6 bases between. Per germline, CDR1 SGHAT and CDR2 FQNNGV. CDR3 sequence reads: CASSQGIQYF. CDR3 DNA: TGTGCCAGCAGCCAGGGGATTCAGTACTTC.

The gene calls are TRBV9 and TRBJ2-2; D gene unclear. V lost 0 bases, J lost 4 bases, and 7 bases lay in between. The CDR3 contains 14 residues. Germline V gene sequence: CDR1 SGDLS, CDR2 YYNGEE. The CDR3 DNA follows: TGTGCCAGCAGCGTAGTAGAGTTCACCGGGGAGCTGTTTTTT. Translated: CASSVVEFTGELFF.

The gene calls are TRBV7-9 and TRBJ1-6; D is unclear. The CDR3 length is 14 residues. Between the trimmed V and J ends, which lost 5 bases and 7 bases, there was a span of 12 bases. Germline-derived CDR1 and CDR2 are SEHNR and FQNEAQ (reference sequence). Here the CDR3 reads CASSEQRENSPLHF. CDR3 DNA sequence: TGTGCCAGCAGCGAACAGAGGGAAAATTCACCCCTCCACTTT.

The chain joins TRBV4-1 to TRBJ2-1, with D possibly TRBD1 on 5 matching bases. Germline V gene data show CDR1 as MGHRA and CDR2 as YSYEKL. V was trimmed by 3 bases and J by 10 bases, leaving 13 bases between them. The CDR3 is 13 amino acids. CDR3 loop: CASSQSPRTEQFF. The CDR3 coding sequence is TGCGCCAGCAGCCAGTCCCCACGGACAGAGCAGTTCTTC.

This clone occurred a few times. The chain uses TRBV11-3 and TRBJ1-1, with D possibly being TRBD1 (6 bases). The V end lost 8 bases, the J end lost 3 bases, and 13 bases lay between the germline ends. Germline CDR1 is SGHNT and CDR2 is YENEEA. The CDR3 loop spans 13 amino acids. The CDR3 protein is CASGDRTHTEAFF. The CDR3 DNA follows: TGTGCCAGCGGAGACAGGACGCACACTGAAGCTTTCTTT.

V usage is TRBV27 and J usage is TRBJ1-1, with 8 bases identical to TRBD1. The CDR3 length is 17 residues. The V and J ends lost 0 bases and 3 bases, in that order; junction bases with no gene match: 9. Germline CDR1 reads MNHEY; CDR2 reads SMNVEV (reference sequence). The chain's CDR3 is CASSLSIADREYTEAFF. CDR3 DNA: TGTGCCAGCAGTTTATCGATTGCGGACAGGGAATACACTGAAGCTTTCTTT.

There are a few counts of this clone. The chain joins TRBV3-1 (or the pseudogene TRBV3-2) to TRBJ1-4; D gene ambiguous. Germline values: CDR1 LGHDT, CDR2 YNNKEL (reference sequence). V gave up 2 bases and J gave up 8 bases, with 9 bases separating them. The CDR3 contains 13 residues. CDR3 region: CASSQSSGEKLFF. DNA for the CDR3: TGTGCCAGCAGCCAATCATCGGGGGAAAAACTGTTTTTT.

The genes are TRBV5-1 and TRBJ2-7; 11 nucleotides agree with TRBD2. This CDR3 has 18 amino acids. Germline loops: CDR1 SGHRS, CDR2 YFSETQ. V was clipped by 1 base and J by 6 bases; unmatched bases: 15. In DNA form, the CDR3 reads TGCGCCAGCAGCTTGTTGGCAGGGATGGGACTAGCGGTGATCGAGCAGTACTTC. Translating it yields CASSLLAGMGLAVIEQYF.

The genes are TRBV27 and TRBJ1-2; D may be TRBD1 (6 bases). The V end lost 5 bases, the J end lost 4 bases, and 14 bases lay between the germline ends. Per the germline V gene, CDR1 is MNHEY and CDR2 is SMNVEV (reference sequence). The CDR3 sequence is 14 residues long. The CDR3 sequence is CASSPQTGLYGYTF. The CDR3 DNA reads as TGTGCCAGCAGTCCCCAGACAGGTCTCTATGGCTACACCTTC.

The chain carries TRBV3-1 (or the pseudogene TRBV3-2) and TRBJ2-7, with TRBD2 identical over 7 bases. Germline V gene sequence: CDR1 LGHDT, CDR2 YNNKEL (reference sequence). The CDR3 sequence is 14 residues long. J was trimmed by 5 bases and V by 3 bases; bases with no gene match: 7. The CDR3 spells CASSHSGLVDEQYF. The CDR3 nucleotides read TGTGCCAGCAGCCACTCAGGACTAGTCGACGAGCAGTACTTC.

In this sample, this clone turned up once. The chain joins TRBV2 to TRBJ2-7; unclear D gene. Trimming pared 4 bases from V and 4 bases from J, leaving 11 bases between. Germline V gene sequence: CDR1 SNHLY, CDR2 FYNNEI. The CDR3 extends over 13 amino acids. CDR3 region: CASSVVRDYEQYF. DNA of the CDR3: TGTGCCAGCAGTGTGGTTAGAGATTACGAGCAGTACTTC.

The chain recombines TRBV5-1 with TRBJ2-3; D may be TRBD1 (6 bases). V was clipped by 4 bases and J by 5 bases, with 11 bases between them. The CDR3 is 13 amino acids. Looked up from germline, CDR1 is SGHRS and CDR2 is YFSETQ. The CDR3 spells CASSRQGIDTQYF. The DNA for the CDR3 is TGCGCCAGCAGCCGGCAGGGGATAGATACGCAGTATTTT.

V and J are TRBV9 and TRBJ2-1; D is uncertain. Deletions cut 2 bases from V and 4 bases from J, with 13 bases between. Germline loops: CDR1 SGDLS, CDR2 YYNGEE. The CDR3 has 15 amino acids. The CDR3 sequence: CASSVQASDYNEQFF. The CDR3 nucleotides are TGTGCCAGCAGCGTCCAAGCGTCAGATTACAATGAGCAGTTCTTC.

CDR3 loop: CSASQGRRDSPLHF. Written as DNA, the CDR3 is TGCAGTGCTAGTCAGGGAAGGCGCGATTCACCCCTCCACTTT. The rearrangement joins TRBV20-1 to TRBJ1-6, with D maybe TRBD1 (5 bases). Trimming cost V 3 bases and J 8 bases, with 14 bases left between them. This CDR3 is 14 amino acids long. Germline V CDR1 and CDR2: DFQATT, SNEGSKA (reference sequence).

The chain joins TRBV19 to TRBJ1-1; D gene unclear. The germline V gene has CDR1 LNHDA and CDR2 SQIVND (reference sequence). V lost 7 bases, J lost 3 bases, and 18 bases lay in between. The CDR3 is 15 amino acids. This CDR3 is CASKLQRGTYTEAFF. CDR3 nucleotides: TGTGCCAGTAAACTGCAGCGGGGAACCTACACTGAAGCTTTCTTT.

The genes are TRBV27 and TRBJ2-5; a possible D gene is TRBD1 (5 bases). Trimming shortened V by 5 bases and J by 9 bases, and 16 bases separated the two germline ends. The CDR3 length is 13 residues. The germline gives CDR1 MNHEY, CDR2 SMNVEV (reference sequence). This CDR3 is CASSRTGPRAQYF. The CDR3 nucleotides read TGTGCCAGCAGTCGCACAGGTCCTAGGGCCCAGTACTTC.

This chain's CDR3 is CASRTRTGEAGELFF. CDR3 DNA: TGTGCCAGCAGGACCAGGACAGGGGAGGCCGGGGAGCTGTTTTTT. This sequence joins TRBV6-5 and TRBJ2-2; 9 bases agree with TRBD1. This CDR3 spans 15 amino acids. Germline CDR1 MNHEY, CDR2 SVGAGI. V lost 6 bases and J lost 6; bases outside the gene matches: 8.

This clone was seen just once. The chain has TRBV28 and TRBJ2-5, with 8 bases identical to TRBD1. Losses at the gene ends were 4 bases for V and 5 bases for J; bases not matched to a gene: 15. CDR1 MDHEN and CDR2 SYDVKM come from the germline V gene. The CDR3 is made up of 17 amino acids. This chain's CDR3 is CASSSVNLGQAWETQYF. The DNA of the CDR3 is TGTGCCAGCAGTTCCGTCAACTTGGGACAGGCGTGGGAGACCCAGTACTTC.

The chain is built from TRBV28 and TRBJ2-1; possibly TRBD1 for D (6 bases). The CDR3 is 14 residues long. From germline, CDR1 is MDHEN and CDR2 SYDVKM. V lost 2 bases, J lost 7 bases, and 12 bases lay in between. DNA for the CDR3: TGTGCCAGCAGTTTACCCAGGGGTAGGAATGAGCAGTTCTTC. Translating gives CASSLPRGRNEQFF.

The chain combines TRBV27 with TRBJ1-6; D is unclear. The CDR3 runs 15 residues. Trimming took 2 bases from V and 9 from J, leaving 14 bases between them. The germline V gene has CDR1 MNHEY and CDR2 SMNVEV (reference sequence). CDR3 nucleotide sequence: TGTGCCAGCAGTTTACGGGGTCCGGGGTTTTCACCCCTCCACTTT. Translated: CASSLRGPGFSPLHF.

The chain is built from TRBV6-5 and TRBJ2-2; D perhaps matches TRBD2 (6 bases). The V gene's germline CDR1 is MNHEY and CDR2 SVGAGI. V was pared by 7 bases and J by 5 bases, with 14 bases between. This CDR3 spans 14 amino acids. Written as DNA, the CDR3 is TGTGCCAGCACCGCGGGACTTCGAACCGGGGAGCTGTTTTTT. Translation gives CASTAGLRTGELFF.

The rearrangement uses TRBV15 and TRBJ2-1; 12 bases are a match to TRBD2. Germline CDR1 and CDR2: LNHNV and YYDKDF (reference sequence). The CDR3 length is 16 residues. Losses at the gene ends were 4 bases for V and 1 base for J; bases not matched to a gene: 2. The CDR3 DNA sequence: TGTGCCACCAGCACACTAGCGGGGGGTTCCTACAATGAGCAGTTCTTC. The encoded protein is CATSTLAGGSYNEQFF.

The J gene is TRBJ2-7, the V gene TRBV7-9; TRBD1 matches 9 bases. CDR1 and CDR2 from the germline V gene are SEHNR and FQNEAQ (reference sequence). Trimming cost V 3 bases and J 1 base; bases outside gene matches: 4. This CDR3 comprises 15 residues. DNA for the CDR3: TGTGCCAGCAGCTTGCCGGGACAGGGATCCTACGAGCAGTACTTC. Protein product: CASSLPGQGSYEQYF. Full variable domain (remainder filled in from reference TRBV7-9 and TRBJ2-7): DTGVSQNPRHKITKRGQNVTFRCDPISEHNRLYWYRQTLGQGPEFLTYFQNEAQLEKSRLLSDRFSAERPKGSFSTLEIQRTEQGDSAMYLCASSLPGQGSYEQYFGPGTRLTVT.

V usage is TRBV4-1 and J usage is TRBJ2-7, with 8 bases that match TRBD1. With 4 bases clipped from V and 0 bases from J, the junction kept 2 bases outside the gene matches. The CDR3 sequence is 14 residues long. Per germline, CDR1 MGHRA and CDR2 YSYEKL. The CDR3 loop is CASSPDRGSYEQYF. Written as DNA, the CDR3 is TGCGCCAGCAGCCCCGACAGGGGCTCCTACGAGCAGTACTTC.

The V call is TRBV6-5, the J call TRBJ2-7; D is possibly TRBD1 (7 bases). The germline V and J ends were trimmed by 4 bases and 1 base, with 17 bases remaining between them. The CDR3 spans 16 residues. Germline lookup yields CDR1 MNHEY and CDR2 SVGAGI. CDR3 DNA sequence: TGTGCCAGCAGTTCAGAACGGGGGACAGTTTCCTACGAGCAGTACTTC. Translating it yields CASSSERGTVSYEQYF.

The chain links TRBV2 to TRBJ1-3, with 9 positions matching TRBD1. This CDR3 is 15 amino acids long. Trimming cost V 6 bases and J 3 bases; bases outside gene matches: 6. The germline V gene has CDR1 SNHLY and CDR2 FYNNEI. The CDR3 sequence is CASSLQGAGGNTIYF. The CDR3, as DNA: TGTGCCAGCAGCCTACAGGGGGCAGGTGGAAACACCATATATTTT.